These T cell receptor beta chains were read from a single sample in a study of Ad26.COV2.S vaccination and SARS-CoV-2 variants. Generated by immunoSEQ multiplex PCR, the TCRdb table keeps only in-frame clones and is missing some. The table has approximately 300,000 clones, around four fifths seen once. This specimen consisted of peripheral blood, obtained in a trial of Ad26.COV2.S vaccine versus placebo. These receptors were collected from a person between 18 and 65 years old who received the Ad26.COV2.S COVID-19 vaccine or a placebo. Each CDR3 is given with its conserved first and last residue. A D gene is named only where the DNA matches it firmly. Some rows have no size entry. The others give once, few or many, or a class for an expanded clone.

len	v_gene	abundance	j_gene	d_gene	CDR3nt	CDR3aa
17	TRBV13	.	TRBJ2-3	TRBD1	TGTGCCAGCAGCACGAGCAGGGGGCTCCCTAGCACAGATACGCAGTATTTT	CASSTSRGLPSTDTQYF
17	TRBV18	.	TRBJ2-4	.	TGTGCCAGCTCACCTATCCAGGGGACGGTGGACAAAAACATTCAGTACTTC	CASSPIQGTVDKNIQYF
14	TRBV6-6	.	TRBJ2-2	.	TGTGCCAGCAGTTATGATCCCGACACCGGGGAGCTGTTTTTT	CASSYDPDTGELFF
14	TRBV6-5	.	TRBJ1-5	.	TGTGCCAGCGAAACGGGGGGAAGCAATCAGCCCCAGCATTTT	CASETGGSNQPQHF
14	TRBV2	many	TRBJ1-1	.	TGTGCCAGCAGTGAAGCGCGGGACACAGTGGGAGCTTTCTTT	CASSEARDTVGAFF
14	TRBV19	.	TRBJ1-6	.	TGTGCCAGTAGTATTTTAACAGAGAATTCACCCCTCCACTTT	CASSILTENSPLHF
15	TRBV2	.	TRBJ2-3	.	TGTGCCAGCGGGGTATGGGCAGTACAATCAGATACGCAGTATTTT	CASGVWAVQSDTQYF
14	TRBV10-3	.	TRBJ2-1	TRBD2	TGTGCCATCAGTACTAGCGGGGGTCACAATGAGCAGTTCTTC	CAISTSGGHNEQFF
14	TRBV4-2	.	TRBJ1-1	TRBD1	TGTGCCAGCAGCCAGGCAGGGGGAGACACTGAAGCTTTCTTT	CASSQAGGDTEAFF
18	TRBV7-9	.	TRBJ1-2	TRBD1	TGTGCCAGCACCTCGGCCGGGGGACAGGGGATCGGGTCGGATGGCTACACCTTC	CASTSAGGQGIGSDGYTF
14	TRBV5-6	once	TRBJ2-3	.	TGTGCCAGCAGCGCAAGAAGGGGTCCAGATACGCAGTATTTT	CASSARRGPDTQYF
15	TRBV4-1	.	TRBJ2-5	.	TGCGCCAGCAGCCAAGAAGGGCTAGCGAAAGAGACCCAGTACTTC	CASSQEGLAKETQYF
13	TRBV6-5	.	TRBJ1-1	.	TGTGCCAGCACCCCCCCCGGTTTAGCTGAAGCTTTCTTT	CASTPPGLAEAFF
13	TRBV18	.	TRBJ1-1	.	TGTGCCAGCTCACCGGTAACCATTTGGGAAGCTTTCTTT	CASSPVTIWEAFF
16	TRBV2	.	TRBJ2-2	TRBD1	TGTGCCAGCAGCGGGCCGGGACAGGGGTACACCGGGGAGCTGTTTTTT	CASSGPGQGYTGELFF
17	TRBV7-2	.	TRBJ2-1	TRBD2	TGTGCCAGCAGCTTAGCGAGCGGGGGGGACTCCTACAATGAGCAGTTCTTC	CASSLASGGDSYNEQFF
12	TRBV12-3/TRBV12-4	.	TRBJ1-1	.	TGTGCCAGCAGTTTGGAGACAGATGAAGCTTTCTTT	CASSLETDEAFF
15	TRBV11-2	.	TRBJ2-7	TRBD2	TGTGCCAGCAGCGTACTAGCGGGGAGCTCCTACGAGCAGTACTTC	CASSVLAGSSYEQYF
18	TRBV7-6	.	TRBJ1-6	.	TGTGCCAGCAGCTTAGAAGGGGTTTCGACAGCTAGTAATTCACCCCTCCACTTT	CASSLEGVSTASNSPLHF
12	TRBV24-1	once	TRBJ2-3	.	TGTGCCACCAGTGATCCTTCCCCCCCGCAGTATTTT	CATSDPSPPQYF
11	TRBV9	few	TRBJ1-2	.	TGTGCCAGCAGCGTAGAACAGGATTACACCTTC	CASSVEQDYTF
12	TRBV5-1	.	TRBJ2-1	.	TGCGCCAGCAGCCCGGACTACAATGAGCAGTTCTTC	CASSPDYNEQFF
15	TRBV7-2	once	TRBJ2-7	.	TGTGCCAGCAGCTTAGCCAGGACTTCCACGTACGAGCAGTACTTC	CASSLARTSTYEQYF
18	TRBV5-1	.	TRBJ2-1	.	TGCGCCAGCAGCTTGAAGCCCCAACTAGGGCTTTCCTACAATGAGCAGTTCTTC	CASSLKPQLGLSYNEQFF
16	TRBV7-2	.	TRBJ1-1	TRBD1	TGTGCCAGCAGCTTAGCAGGGACAGCCATGAACACTGAAGCTTTCTTT	CASSLAGTAMNTEAFF
12	TRBV27	.	TRBJ2-7	.	TGTGCCAGCAGCAACACCGCCTACGAGCAGTACTTC	CASSNTAYEQYF
11	TRBV12-1	.	TRBJ1-2	.	TGTGCCGCAAGGATTCTCTATGGCTACACCTTC	CAARILYGYTF
15	TRBV20-1	.	TRBJ2-1	TRBD2	TGCAGTGCTAGTCCCGTCTCGGGGGGGGGCAATGAGCAGTTCTTC	CSASPVSGGGNEQFF
14	TRBV2	.	TRBJ2-3	TRBD1	TGTGCCAGCTTAATGGACAGGAGCACAGATACGCAGTATTTT	CASLMDRSTDTQYF
12	TRBV5-1	.	TRBJ2-3	.	TGCGCCAGCAGCGTAGGGGGAGATACGCAGTATTTT	CASSVGGDTQYF
12	TRBV30	.	TRBJ1-5	.	TGTGCCTGTGGGACACTCAATCAGCCCCAGCATTTT	CACGTLNQPQHF
12	TRBV6-5	.	TRBJ1-2	.	TGTGCCAGCAGGAGGGCTAACTATGGCTACACCTTC	CASRRANYGYTF
13	TRBV18	.	TRBJ1-4	TRBD1	TGTGCCAGCTCAGAGGGGACAGGGGGAAAACTGTTTTTT	CASSEGTGGKLFF
15	TRBV4-2	.	TRBJ2-7	.	TGTGCCAGCAGCCAAGAACCTAGGTGGGCCTACGAGCAGTACTTC	CASSQEPRWAYEQYF
15	TRBV5-4	.	TRBJ1-2	.	TGTGCCAGCAGCTTGAAAGGACGATCGTTCTATGGCTACACCTTC	CASSLKGRSFYGYTF
14	TRBV2	.	TRBJ1-1	.	TGTGCCAGCAGAGTTCAGACCATGAACACTGAAGCTTTCTTT	CASRVQTMNTEAFF
13	TRBV5-1	.	TRBJ1-2	.	TGCGCCAGCAGCTTGGGCGGGGAACATGGCTACACCTTC	CASSLGGEHGYTF
16	TRBV4-2	.	TRBJ1-1	.	TGTGCCAGCAGCCAAGATCGGCCCTCCCGTGGCACTGAAGCTTTCTTT	CASSQDRPSRGTEAFF
16	TRBV21-1	.	TRBJ2-5	.	TGTGCCAGCAGCAAAGCGCACTCCCCCGTAGGTGAGACCCAGTACTTC	CASSKAHSPVGETQYF
19	TRBV5-6	.	TRBJ1-5	TRBD1	TGTGCCAGCAGCTCTTACCTACATCACCAGGGGGGCGCGTATCAGCCCCAGCATTTT	CASSSYLHHQGGAYQPQHF
14	TRBV27	.	TRBJ1-1	.	TGTGCCAGCAGTTTATCGTACGGGCGGTGGGAAGCTTTCTTT	CASSLSYGRWEAFF
18	TRBV7-3	.	TRBJ1-6	TRBD1	TGTGCCAGCAGCTTATTTCCCCCAGGGGGGTCGAATAATTCACCCCTCCACTTT	CASSLFPPGGSNNSPLHF
12	TRBV6-1	.	TRBJ1-6	.	TGTGCCAGCAGTGAAGGGCCCCTGACCCTCCACTTT	CASSEGPLTLHF
15	TRBV4-1	.	TRBJ2-5	.	TGCGCCAGCAGCCACCTAGGACAGAAACAAGAGACCCAGTACTTC	CASSHLGQKQETQYF
14	TRBV18	.	TRBJ2-2	.	TGTGCCAGCTCACCACCTAGGGGATACGGGGAGCTGTTTTTT	CASSPPRGYGELFF
17	TRBV28	once	TRBJ1-2	TRBD1	TGTGCCAGCAGTTCACCATACCGACAGGGGGTCGGATATGGCTACACCTTC	CASSSPYRQGVGYGYTF
15	TRBV9	.	TRBJ2-1	TRBD2	TGTGCCAGCAGCGTAGCTAGCGGGGCCTACAATGAGCAGTTCTTC	CASSVASGAYNEQFF
13	TRBV3-1/TRBV3-2	once	TRBJ2-2	.	TGTGCCAGCAGCCAAGAAGCAACCGGGGAGCTGTTTTTT	CASSQEATGELFF
15	TRBV18	few	TRBJ2-1	TRBD2	TGTGCCAGCTCACCAACTAGCGGGGGGGCGACCGAGCAGTTCTTC	CASSPTSGGATEQFF
12	TRBV7-6	.	TRBJ2-5	.	TGTGCCAGCTCGTCCGAGCAAGAGACCCAGTACTTC	CASSSEQETQYF
13	TRBV28	few	TRBJ1-2	.	TGTGCCAGCAGTTTAGTTGATCGGCAGGGGAATACCTTC	CASSLVDRQGNTF